Below, 20 T cell receptor beta chains from the same sample are listed, as sequenced in a study of shared clonotypes between healthy human individuals. Measured with immunoSEQ multiplex PCR; TCRdb has only the in-frame clones, and not every one. In the table there are under 2,500,000 clones, 90% to 96% of which are singletons. Specimen: naive CD4+ T cells sorted from blood. Described subset: CD45RA+ positively selected. Every receptor here comes from a man aged 18-30 years in good health.

The chain joins TRBV30 to TRBJ1-6; no reliable D call. The germline V gene has CDR1 GTSNPN and CDR2 SVGIG (reference sequence). This CDR3 comprises 17 residues. Trimming cost V 0 bases and J 6 bases, with 18 bases left between them. The CDR3 loop reads CAWSVNTGNLGNSPLHF. CDR3 bases: TGTGCCTGGAGTGTAAATACGGGGAATTTAGGTAATTCACCCCTCCACTTT.

The gene calls are TRBV10-1 and TRBJ2-3; D gene unclear. Deletions cut 0 bases from V and 11 bases from J, with 9 bases between. The CDR3 contains 12 residues. CDR1 is WNHNN, CDR2 SYGVQD, per germline (reference sequence). In DNA form, the CDR3 reads TGCGCCAGCAGTGAGTCAAAGAGACAGCAGTATTTT. Protein product: CASSESKRQQYF.

This chain joins TRBV11-2 and TRBJ2-4; 8 nucleotides match TRBD1. CDR1 SGHAT and CDR2 FQNNGV come from the germline V gene. With V trimmed by 5 bases and J by 10 bases, 13 bases remained unmatched. There are 15 residues in the CDR3. CDR3 DNA: TGTGCCAGCAGCCCGGGACAGGTGGGAAGAGGGATTCAGTACTTC. This sequence encodes CASSPGQVGRGIQYF.

This chain connects TRBV7-2 to TRBJ2-5; D unclear. V lost 2 bases and J 5 bases, leaving 15 bases between the germline ends. The CDR3 has 15 residues. CDR1 and CDR2 (germline): SGHTA, FQGNSA. DNA for the CDR3: TGTGCCAGCAGCTTATGGGCTAGAGCTGCGGAGACCCAGTACTTC. This gives the protein CASSLWARAAETQYF.

This rearrangement joins TRBV4-2 to TRBJ1-1; weak D call: TRBD1 (5 bases). V was cut by 0 bases and J by 1 base, with 18 bases left in between. The V gene's germline CDR1 is LGHNA and CDR2 YNFKEQ. The CDR3 totals 18 residues. The CDR3 is CASSQDIRTSGGNTEAFF. The CDR3 DNA reads as TGTGCCAGCAGCCAAGATATCCGGACCTCGGGGGGGAACACTGAAGCTTTCTTT.

The CDR3 loop reads CASSRAGAETQYF. CDR3 nucleotide sequence: TGTGCCAGCAGTCGAGCGGGGGCAGAGACCCAGTACTTC. J is TRBJ2-5 and V is TRBV6-5; 8 nucleotides agree with TRBD2. Germline V CDR1 and CDR2: MNHEY, SVGAGI. V lost 5 bases and J lost 4; bases outside the gene matches: 3. The CDR3 has 13 residues.

The V call is TRBV30, the J call TRBJ2-3; 7 positions match TRBD1. With V trimmed by 7 bases and J by 3 bases, 7 bases remained unmatched. The CDR3 has 13 residues. Germline assignment: CDR1 GTSNPN and CDR2 SVGIG (reference sequence). The CDR3 sequence: CASQPGQTDTQYF. The CDR3 DNA sequence: TGTGCCTCCCAACCGGGACAGACAGATACGCAGTATTTT. Complete variable domain (other parts from reference TRBV30 and TRBJ2-3): SQTIHQWPATLVQPVGSPLSLECTVEGTSNPNLYWYRQAAGRGLQLLFYSVGIGQISSEVPQNLSASRPQDRQFILSSKKLLLSDSGFYLCASQPGQTDTQYFGPGTRLTVL.

V is TRBV10-3 and J is TRBJ1-1; D gene unclear. Trimming shortened V by 4 bases and J by 4 bases, and 10 bases separated the two germline ends. CDR1 ENHRY and CDR2 SYGVKD come from the germline V gene. This CDR3 spans 13 amino acids. CDR3 coding DNA: TGTGCCATCAGTGGATCACCGAGCACTGAAGCTTTCTTT. This gives the protein CAISGSPSTEAFF.

This sequence joins TRBV27 and TRBJ2-7; 9 bases align to TRBD1. J gave up 3 bases and V 5 bases, and 8 bases lay outside the gene matches. Per germline, CDR1 MNHEY and CDR2 SMNVEV (reference sequence). CDR3 length: 15 amino acids. CDR3 in amino acids: CASSPGTGRSYEQYF. The CDR3 DNA reads as TGTGCCAGCAGTCCCGGGACAGGGAGGAGCTACGAGCAGTACTTC.

This chain links TRBV7-3 with TRBJ2-3; TRBD2 matches at 8 bases. The trim removed 2 bases at V and 2 bases at J, leaving 3 bases unmatched. The CDR3 extends over 15 amino acids. The V gene's germline CDR1 is SGHTA and CDR2 FQGTGA. The chain's CDR3 is CASSLQRGYTDTQYF. In nucleotides, the CDR3 is TGTGCCAGCAGCTTACAGCGGGGGTACACAGATACGCAGTATTTT.

In this sample, this clone turned up once. The genes are TRBV5-8 and TRBJ1-1; D gene uncertain. The germline V gene has CDR1 SGHTS and CDR2 YDEGEE. This CDR3 has 15 residues. V was clipped by 0 bases and J by 5 bases, with 14 bases between them. Here the CDR3 DNA reads TGTGCCAGCAGCTTGGCCAGTACAGTTGGGACTGAAGCTTTCTTT. The encoded protein is CASSLASTVGTEAFF.

V gene TRBV5-6 combines with J gene TRBJ2-7; D remains unclear. Germline V gives CDR1 SGHDT, CDR2 YYEEEE. The CDR3 extends over 14 amino acids. V lost 5 bases, J lost 3 bases, and 15 bases lay in between. The CDR3 DNA follows: TGTGCCAGCAGAATGAGGACGGTCCTCTACGAGCAGTACTTC. Translating it yields CASRMRTVLYEQYF.

The chain links TRBV10-2 to TRBJ2-7; D is uncertain. The V end was cut by 4 bases, the J end by 1 base, with 11 bases between. Germline loops: CDR1 WSHSY, CDR2 SAAADI. The CDR3 is 14 residues long. The DNA for the CDR3 is TGCGCCAGCAGTGCAGGCGGCCAATCCTACGAGCAGTACTTC. It encodes CASSAGGQSYEQYF.

The genes are TRBV11-2 and TRBJ1-1; tentative D call: TRBD1 (6 bases). The CDR3 runs 13 residues. CDR1 and CDR2 (germline): SGHAT, FQNNGV. V shed 8 bases and J shed 1 base, with 11 bases lying between them. CDR3 sequence (DNA): TGTGCCAGCGGCCGACAGGAGAACACTGAAGCTTTCTTT. The encoded protein is CASGRQENTEAFF.

The V gene is TRBV4-2, the J gene TRBJ2-2; D unresolved. V was trimmed by 0 bases and J by 7 bases, leaving 9 bases between them. Germline lookup yields CDR1 LGHNA and CDR2 YNFKEQ. The CDR3 is made up of 14 amino acids. CDR3 sequence (DNA): TGTGCCAGCAGCCAAGATCTTACGGGCGGGGAGCTGTTTTTT. Translated: CASSQDLTGGELFF.

The J gene is TRBJ2-5, the V gene TRBV30; D may match TRBD1 or TRBD2 (5 bases each). The length of the CDR3 is 13 residues. Between the trimmed V and J ends, which lost 2 bases and 6 bases, there was a span of 13 bases. Germline V lookup: CDR1 GTSNPN, CDR2 SVGIG (reference sequence). In nucleotides, the CDR3 is TGTGCCTGGAGTCCCGGGACGGTAAAGACCCAGTACTTC. Its translation: CAWSPGTVKTQYF.

This chain joins TRBV7-8 and TRBJ1-4; tentatively, D is TRBD1 (5 bases). Germline V gives CDR1 SGHVS, CDR2 FQNEAQ. Trimming pared 1 base from V and 8 bases from J, leaving 11 bases between. There are 14 residues in the CDR3. The CDR3 DNA is TGTGCCAGCAGCTTAGAAGGGGCGGGGGAAAAACTGTTTTTT. It codes for CASSLEGAGEKLFF.

The genes are TRBV13 and TRBJ1-2; unclear D gene. CDR3 length equals 13 residues. Germline CDR1 reads PRHDT; CDR2 reads FYEKMQ (reference sequence). The V gene lost 4 bases and the J gene lost 4 bases, with 10 bases spanning the gap. The CDR3 sequence: CASSSGLGYGYTF. CDR3 sequence (DNA): TGTGCCAGCAGCTCCGGACTGGGCTATGGCTACACCTTC.

J is TRBJ1-4 and V is TRBV5-4; maybe TRBD1 (6 bases). The V end lost 2 bases, the J end lost 4 bases, and 9 bases lay between the germline ends. Germline CDR1 SGHNT, CDR2 YYREEE (reference sequence). The CDR3 extends over 14 amino acids. The CDR3 region has the DNA TGTGCCAGCAGCTTTGAGGGGGGTAATGAAAAACTGTTTTTT. Amino acids: CASSFEGGNEKLFF.

The CDR3 is CATSNRGVHNEQFF. The DNA for the CDR3 is TGTGCCACCTCTAACAGGGGGGTACACAATGAGCAGTTCTTC. J is TRBJ2-1 and V is TRBV10-3; 8 bases are a match to TRBD1. Germline values: CDR1 ENHRY, CDR2 SYGVKD. The junction had 10 bases not matched to a gene; V was cut back by 10 bases and J by 5 bases. The CDR3 totals 14 residues.